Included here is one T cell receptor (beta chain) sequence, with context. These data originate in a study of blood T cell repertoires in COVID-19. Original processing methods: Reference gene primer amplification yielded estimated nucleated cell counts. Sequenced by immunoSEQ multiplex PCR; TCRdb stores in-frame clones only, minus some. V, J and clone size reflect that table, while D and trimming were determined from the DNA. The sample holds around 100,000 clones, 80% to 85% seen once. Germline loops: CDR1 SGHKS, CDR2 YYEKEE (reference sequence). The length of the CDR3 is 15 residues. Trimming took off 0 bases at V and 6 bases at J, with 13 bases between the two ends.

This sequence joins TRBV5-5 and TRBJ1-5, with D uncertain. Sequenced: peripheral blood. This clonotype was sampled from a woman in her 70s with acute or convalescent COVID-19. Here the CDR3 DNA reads TGTGCCAGCAGCTTGGCCCCTGCACTGAGTCAGCCCCAGCATTTT. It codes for CASSLAPALSQPQHF.